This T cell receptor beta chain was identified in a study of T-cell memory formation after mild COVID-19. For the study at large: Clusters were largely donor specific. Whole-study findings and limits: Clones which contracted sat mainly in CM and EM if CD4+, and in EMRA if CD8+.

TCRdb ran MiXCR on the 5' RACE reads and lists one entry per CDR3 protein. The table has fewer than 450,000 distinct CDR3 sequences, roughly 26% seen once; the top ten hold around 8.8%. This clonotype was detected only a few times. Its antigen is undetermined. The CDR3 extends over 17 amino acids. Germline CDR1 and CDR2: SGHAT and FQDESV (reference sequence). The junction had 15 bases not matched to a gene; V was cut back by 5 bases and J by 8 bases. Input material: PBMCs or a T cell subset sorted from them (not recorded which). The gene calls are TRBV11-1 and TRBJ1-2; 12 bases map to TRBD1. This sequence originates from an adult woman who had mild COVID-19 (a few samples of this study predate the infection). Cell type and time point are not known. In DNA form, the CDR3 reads TGTGCCAGCAGCGGCCGGGACAGGGGGCTAAAGTGTTTGGGCTACACCTTC. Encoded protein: CASSGRDRGLKCLGYTF.